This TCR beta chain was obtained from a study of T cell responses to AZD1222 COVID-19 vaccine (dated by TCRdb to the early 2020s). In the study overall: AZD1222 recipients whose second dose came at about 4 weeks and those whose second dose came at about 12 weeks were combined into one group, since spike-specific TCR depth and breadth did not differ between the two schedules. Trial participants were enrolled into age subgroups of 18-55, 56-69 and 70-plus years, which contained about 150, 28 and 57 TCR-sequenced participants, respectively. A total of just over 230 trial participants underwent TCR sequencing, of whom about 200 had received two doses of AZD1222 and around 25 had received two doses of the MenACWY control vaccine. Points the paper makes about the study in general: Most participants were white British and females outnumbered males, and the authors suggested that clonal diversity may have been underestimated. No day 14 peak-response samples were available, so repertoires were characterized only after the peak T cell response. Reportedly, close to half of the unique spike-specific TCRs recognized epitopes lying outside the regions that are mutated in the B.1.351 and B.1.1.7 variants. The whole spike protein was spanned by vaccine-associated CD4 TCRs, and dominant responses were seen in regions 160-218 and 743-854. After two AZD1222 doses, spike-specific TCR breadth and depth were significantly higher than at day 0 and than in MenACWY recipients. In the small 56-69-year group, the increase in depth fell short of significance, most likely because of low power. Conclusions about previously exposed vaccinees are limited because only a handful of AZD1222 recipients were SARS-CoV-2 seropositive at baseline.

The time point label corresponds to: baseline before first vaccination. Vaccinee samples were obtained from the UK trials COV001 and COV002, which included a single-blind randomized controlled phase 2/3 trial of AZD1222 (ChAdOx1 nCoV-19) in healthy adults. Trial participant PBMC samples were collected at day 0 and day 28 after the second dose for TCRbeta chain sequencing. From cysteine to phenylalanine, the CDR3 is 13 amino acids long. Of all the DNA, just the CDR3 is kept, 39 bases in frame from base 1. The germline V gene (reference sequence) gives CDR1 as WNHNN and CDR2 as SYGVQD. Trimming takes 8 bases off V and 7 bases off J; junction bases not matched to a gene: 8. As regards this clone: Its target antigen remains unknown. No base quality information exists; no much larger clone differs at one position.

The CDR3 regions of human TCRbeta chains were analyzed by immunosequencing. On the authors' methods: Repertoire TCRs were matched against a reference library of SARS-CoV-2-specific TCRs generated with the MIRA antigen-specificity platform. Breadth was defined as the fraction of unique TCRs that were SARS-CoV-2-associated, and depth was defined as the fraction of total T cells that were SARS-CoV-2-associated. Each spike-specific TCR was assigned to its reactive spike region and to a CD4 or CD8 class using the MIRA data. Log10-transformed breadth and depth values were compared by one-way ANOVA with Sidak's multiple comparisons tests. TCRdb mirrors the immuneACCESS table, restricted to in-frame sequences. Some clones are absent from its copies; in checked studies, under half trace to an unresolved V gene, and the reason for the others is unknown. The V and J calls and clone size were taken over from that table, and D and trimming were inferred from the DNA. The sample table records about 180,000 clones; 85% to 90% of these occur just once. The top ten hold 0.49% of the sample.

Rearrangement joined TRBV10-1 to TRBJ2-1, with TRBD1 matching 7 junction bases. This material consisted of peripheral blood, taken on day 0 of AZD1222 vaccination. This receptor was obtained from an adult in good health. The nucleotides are TGCGCCAGCCAACAGGGGTTGGGAAATGAGCAGTTCTTC. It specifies CASQQGLGNEQFF.